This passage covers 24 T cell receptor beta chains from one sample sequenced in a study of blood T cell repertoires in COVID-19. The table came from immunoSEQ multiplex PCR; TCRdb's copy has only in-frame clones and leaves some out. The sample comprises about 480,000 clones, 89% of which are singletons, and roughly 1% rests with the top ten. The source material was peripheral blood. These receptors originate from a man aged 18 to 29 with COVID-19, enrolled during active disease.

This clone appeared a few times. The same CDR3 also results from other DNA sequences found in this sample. CDR3 sequence (DNA): TGTGCCAGCAGCCCCAGCGGGAGCTCCTACAATGAGCAGTTCTTC. Protein: CASSPSGSSYNEQFF. The gene calls are TRBV7-9 and TRBJ2-1; 8 bases are a match to TRBD2. The CDR3 covers 15 residues. Germline CDR1 reads SEHNR; CDR2 reads FQNEAQ (reference sequence). J lost 0 bases, V lost 5 bases, and 3 bases had no gene match.

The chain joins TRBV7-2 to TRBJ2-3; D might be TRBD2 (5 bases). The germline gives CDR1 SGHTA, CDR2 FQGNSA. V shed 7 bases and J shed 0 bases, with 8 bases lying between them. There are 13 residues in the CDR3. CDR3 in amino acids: CASKRLSTDTQYF. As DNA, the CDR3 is TGTGCCAGCAAGCGGCTTAGCACAGATACGCAGTATTTT.

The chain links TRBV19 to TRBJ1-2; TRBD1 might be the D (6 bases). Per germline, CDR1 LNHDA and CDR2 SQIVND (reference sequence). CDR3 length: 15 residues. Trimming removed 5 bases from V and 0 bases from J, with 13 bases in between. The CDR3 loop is CASSGRTVANYGYTF. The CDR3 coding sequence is TGTGCCAGTAGTGGAAGGACAGTAGCTAACTATGGCTACACCTTC.

CDR3 coding DNA: TGTGCCAGCAGCCGGACTAGCAACAATGAGCAGTTCTTC. Translation: CASSRTSNNEQFF. The rearrangement uses TRBV3-1 (or the pseudogene TRBV3-2) and TRBJ2-1; TRBD2 aligns across 8 bases. Germline V gene data show CDR1 as LGHDT and CDR2 as YNNKEL (reference sequence). The V gene end was trimmed by 4 bases and the J gene end by 5 bases; junction bases not matched to a gene: 1. The CDR3 is made up of 13 amino acids.

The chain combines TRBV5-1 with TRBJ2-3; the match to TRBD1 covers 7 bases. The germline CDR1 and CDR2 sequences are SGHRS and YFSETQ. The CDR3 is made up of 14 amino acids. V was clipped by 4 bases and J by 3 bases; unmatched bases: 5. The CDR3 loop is CASSIGTETDTQYF. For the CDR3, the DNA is TGCGCCAGCAGCATTGGGACAGAGACAGATACGCAGTATTTT.

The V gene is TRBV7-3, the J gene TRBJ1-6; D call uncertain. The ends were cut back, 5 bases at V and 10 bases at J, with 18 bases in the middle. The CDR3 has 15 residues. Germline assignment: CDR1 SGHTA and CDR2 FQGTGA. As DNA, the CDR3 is TGTGCCAGCAGCCCAACCCACAACCCAGGATCACCCCTCCACTTT. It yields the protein CASSPTHNPGSPLHF.

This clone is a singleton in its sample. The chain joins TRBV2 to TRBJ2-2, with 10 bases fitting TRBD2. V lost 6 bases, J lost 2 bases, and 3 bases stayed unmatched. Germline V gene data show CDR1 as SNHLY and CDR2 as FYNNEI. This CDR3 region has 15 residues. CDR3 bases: TGTGCCAGCAGGATAGCGGGGGGTAACACCGGGGAGCTGTTTTTT. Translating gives CASRIAGGNTGELFF.

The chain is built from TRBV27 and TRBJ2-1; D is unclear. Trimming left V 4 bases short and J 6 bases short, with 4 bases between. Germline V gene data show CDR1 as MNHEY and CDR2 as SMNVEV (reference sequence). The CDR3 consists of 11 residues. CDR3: CASSSLNEQFF. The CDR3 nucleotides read TGTGCCAGCAGTTCCCTCAATGAGCAGTTCTTC.

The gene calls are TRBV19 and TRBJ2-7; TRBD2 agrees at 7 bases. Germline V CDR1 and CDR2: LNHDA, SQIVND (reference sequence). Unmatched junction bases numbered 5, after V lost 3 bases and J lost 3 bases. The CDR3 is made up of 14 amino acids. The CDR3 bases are TGTGCCAGTAGTATGAGGGGAGGGAACTACGAGCAGTACTTC. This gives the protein CASSMRGGNYEQYF.

CDR3 in amino acids: CASSLDSGEQFF. CDR3 in DNA: TGTGCCAGCAGCTTGGACAGCGGTGAGCAGTTCTTC. The rearrangement links TRBV5-8 to TRBJ2-1; the D gene is possibly TRBD2 (5 bases). This CDR3 comprises 12 residues. V lost 0 bases and J 9 bases, leaving 7 bases between the germline ends. Germline loops: CDR1 SGHTS, CDR2 YDEGEE.

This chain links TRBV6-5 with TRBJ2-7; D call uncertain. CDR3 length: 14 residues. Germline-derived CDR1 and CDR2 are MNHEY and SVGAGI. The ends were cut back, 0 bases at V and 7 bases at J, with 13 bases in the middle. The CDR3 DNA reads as TGTGCCAGCAGTTACTCCGCGGCGCTTAGGGAGCAGTACTTC. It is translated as CASSYSAALREQYF.

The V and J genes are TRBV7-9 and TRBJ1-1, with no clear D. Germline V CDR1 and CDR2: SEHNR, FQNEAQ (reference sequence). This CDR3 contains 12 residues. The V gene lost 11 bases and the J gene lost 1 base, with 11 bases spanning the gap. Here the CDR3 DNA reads TGTGCCGGTTCGGGGAGGAACACTGAAGCTTTCTTT. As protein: CAGSGRNTEAFF.

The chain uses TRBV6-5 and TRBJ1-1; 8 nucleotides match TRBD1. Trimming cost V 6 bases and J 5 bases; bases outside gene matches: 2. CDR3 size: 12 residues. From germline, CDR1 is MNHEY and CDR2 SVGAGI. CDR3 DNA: TGTGCCAGCAGAAGACAGGGGACTGAAGCTTTCTTT. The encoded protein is CASRRQGTEAFF.

Here the CDR3 DNA reads TGTGCCAGCAGCTTCCTGGCGGGGGGAAAAGAGACCCAGTACTTC. Translating gives CASSFLAGGKETQYF. The chain recombines TRBV7-6 with TRBJ2-5; TRBD2 matches 8 bases. From germline, CDR1 is SGHVS and CDR2 FNYEAQ. The V gene end was trimmed by 3 bases and the J gene end by 3 bases; junction bases not matched to a gene: 6. The length of the CDR3 is 15 residues.

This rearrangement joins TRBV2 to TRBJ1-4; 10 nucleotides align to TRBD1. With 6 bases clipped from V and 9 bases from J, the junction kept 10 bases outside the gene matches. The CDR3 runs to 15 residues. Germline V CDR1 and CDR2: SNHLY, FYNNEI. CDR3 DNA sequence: TGTGCCAGCAGCTCTGAGGGGACAGGGGTTAAAAAACTGTTTTTT. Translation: CASSSEGTGVKKLFF.

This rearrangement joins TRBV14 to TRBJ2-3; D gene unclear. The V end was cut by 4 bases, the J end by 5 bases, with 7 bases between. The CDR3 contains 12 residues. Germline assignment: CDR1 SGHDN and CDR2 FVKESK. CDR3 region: CASSLRIDTQYF. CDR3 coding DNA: TGTGCCAGCAGCCTTCGTATAGATACGCAGTATTTT.

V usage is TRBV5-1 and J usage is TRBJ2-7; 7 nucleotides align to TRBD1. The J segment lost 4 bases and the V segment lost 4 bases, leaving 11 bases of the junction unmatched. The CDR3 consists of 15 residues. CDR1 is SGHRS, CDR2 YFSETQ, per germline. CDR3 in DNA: TGCGCCAGCAGCCTTCCCGACACAGGGGTTTACGAGCAGTACTTC. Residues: CASSLPDTGVYEQYF.

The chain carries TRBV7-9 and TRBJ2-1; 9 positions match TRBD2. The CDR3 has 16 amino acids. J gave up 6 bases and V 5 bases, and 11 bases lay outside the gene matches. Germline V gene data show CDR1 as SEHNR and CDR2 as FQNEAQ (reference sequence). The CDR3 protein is CASSQPRGSGSNEQFF. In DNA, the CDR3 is TGTGCCAGCAGCCAACCCCGGGGTAGCGGGAGCAATGAGCAGTTCTTC.

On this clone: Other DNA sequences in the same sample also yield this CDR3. CDR3 coding DNA: TGTGCCAGCAGCTACAGGGGCGGGTACGAGCAGTACTTC. Encoded protein: CASSYRGGYEQYF. This chain links TRBV27 with TRBJ2-7; 7 nucleotides line up with TRBD1. Per the germline V gene, CDR1 is MNHEY and CDR2 is SMNVEV (reference sequence). The V and J ends lost 6 bases and 4 bases, in that order; junction bases with no gene match: 6. CDR3 length equals 13 residues.

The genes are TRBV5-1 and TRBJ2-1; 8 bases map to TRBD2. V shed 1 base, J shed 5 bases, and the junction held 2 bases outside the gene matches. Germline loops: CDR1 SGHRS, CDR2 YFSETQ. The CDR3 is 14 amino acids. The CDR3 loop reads CASSLKAGDNEQFF. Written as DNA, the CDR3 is TGCGCCAGCAGCTTGAAAGCGGGGGACAATGAGCAGTTCTTC.

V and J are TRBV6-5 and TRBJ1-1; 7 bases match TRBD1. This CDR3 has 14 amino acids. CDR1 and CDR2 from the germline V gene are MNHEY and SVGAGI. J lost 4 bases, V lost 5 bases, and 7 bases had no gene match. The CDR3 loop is CASSRGQLGTEAFF. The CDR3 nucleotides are TGTGCCAGCAGTAGGGGACAGCTGGGCACTGAAGCTTTCTTT.

CDR3 region: CASSTRTSGSLFF. In DNA form, the CDR3 reads TGTGCCAGCAGCACTCGGACTAGCGGGAGTCTGTTCTTC. The chain combines TRBV11-3 with TRBJ2-1; 13 positions match TRBD2. The CDR3 length is 13 residues. V lost 5 bases, J lost 15 bases, and 7 bases stayed unmatched. Germline CDR1 reads SGHNT; CDR2 reads YENEEA.

CDR3 sequence: CATSREVGGNSDTQYF. DNA for the CDR3: TGTGCCACCAGCAGAGAAGTTGGGGGGAACTCAGATACGCAGTATTTT. The V and J genes are TRBV15 and TRBJ2-3, with D tentatively TRBD2 (6 bases). Looked up from germline, CDR1 is LNHNV and CDR2 is YYDKDF (reference sequence). V was shortened by 0 bases and J by 4 bases, with 14 bases between the two germline ends. The CDR3 is 16 amino acids.

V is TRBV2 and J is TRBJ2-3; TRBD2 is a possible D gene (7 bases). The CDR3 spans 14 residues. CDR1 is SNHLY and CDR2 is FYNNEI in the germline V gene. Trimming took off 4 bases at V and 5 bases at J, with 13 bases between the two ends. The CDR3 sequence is CASSVERGQDTQYF. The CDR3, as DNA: TGTGCCAGCAGTGTCGAGCGGGGACAAGATACGCAGTATTTT.